What follows describes a single T cell receptor beta chain. Alopecia areata patients gave lesional scalp punch biopsies and peripheral blood samples. cDNA serving as the sequencing template came from extracted, reverse transcribed RNA. Generated by immunoSEQ multiplex PCR, the TCRdb table keeps only in-frame clones and is missing some. The sample records 12,000 or so clones, roughly 57% being singletons. The source of the sample is a study of CD8+ T cells in alopecia areata. Trimming pared 1 base from V and 6 bases from J, leaving 22 bases between. The V gene's germline CDR1 is SGHRS and CDR2 YFSETQ. This CDR3 has 18 amino acids.

This clonotype originated in a human donor with alopecia areata. The sample comprised skin. The chain uses TRBV5-1 and TRBJ2-2; tentatively, D is TRBD2 (5 bases). The CDR3 loop reads CASSLRSPTTRQAGELFF. The CDR3 DNA is TGCGCCAGCAGCTTGAGGTCCCCGACTACCCGGCAGGCCGGGGAGCTGTTTTTT. The full variable domain, rest sourced from reference TRBV5-1 and TRBJ2-2, is KAGVTQTPRYLIKTRGQQVTLSCSPISGHRSVSWYQQTPGQGLQFLFEYFSETQRNKGNFPGRFSGRQFSNSRSEMNVSTLELGDSALYLCASSLRSPTTRQAGELFFGEGSRLTVL.